The 20 T cell receptor beta chains presented below share a single source sample, sequenced in a study of blood T cells in healthy people across ages. Together with a sample-barcoded 5' primer, a J-beta primer mix was included in a second PCR lasting roughly 6 to 12 cycles. From the 5' RACE reads, TCRdb called clonotypes with MiXCR, one entry per CDR3 protein. Found here are about 640,000 distinct CDR3 sequences, approximately 50% of them singletons; the top ten hold 35% to 40%. The source material was blood. The receptors derive from a man aged 55 to 70 in good health.

Only a few counts were recorded for this clonotype. This chain joins TRBV28 and TRBJ2-6; the D is unclear. Trimming left V 3 bases short and J 6 bases short, with 3 bases between. CDR3 length equals 12 residues. Germline CDR1 and CDR2: MDHEN and SYDVKM. The DNA for the CDR3 is TGTGCCAGCAGTTTGGTGGCCAACGTCCTGACTTTC. Its protein is CASSLVANVLTF.

In its sample, this clonotype was seen many times. The chain combines TRBV20-1 with TRBJ2-1; 11 bases are a match to TRBD1. The CDR3 sequence is 14 residues long. J gave up 4 bases and V 5 bases, and 4 bases lay outside the gene matches. Germline V CDR1 and CDR2: DFQATT, SNEGSKA (reference sequence). The DNA of the CDR3 is TGCAGTGCTGCCCGGGACAGGGGGTACAATGAGCAGTTCTTC. This encodes CSAARDRGYNEQFF.

The rearrangement joins TRBV3-1 to TRBJ2-1; D remains ambiguous. The length of the CDR3 is 14 residues. The V gene's germline CDR1 is LGHDT and CDR2 YNNKEL (reference sequence). V lost 5 bases, J lost 1 base, and 9 bases lay in between. CDR3 protein: CASSRTESYNEQFF. CDR3 DNA sequence: TGTGCCAGCAGCAGAACAGAGTCCTACAATGAGCAGTTCTTC.

This clonotype was seen at least ten times. The chain employs TRBV5-1 and TRBJ2-1, with D unclear. Germline lookup yields CDR1 SGHRS and CDR2 YFSETQ. This CDR3 has 18 residues. V shed 2 bases and J shed 0 bases, with 18 bases lying between them. Here the CDR3 reads CASSFLPFGSISYNEQFF. The CDR3 nucleotides read TGCGCCAGCAGCTTTCTTCCCTTCGGGTCAATCTCCTACAATGAGCAGTTCTTC.

The rearrangement uses TRBV7-2 and TRBJ2-1; 8 positions match TRBD1. The germline V gene has CDR1 SGHTA and CDR2 FQGNSA. This CDR3 is 17 amino acids long. With V trimmed by 5 bases and J by 2 bases, 11 bases remained unmatched. The CDR3 sequence: CASSPRSPGQAYNEQFF. In DNA form, the CDR3 reads TGTGCCAGCAGCCCACGCTCACCGGGACAGGCCTACAATGAGCAGTTCTTC. The full variable domain, with the rest looked up from reference TRBV7-2 and TRBJ2-1, is GAGVSQSPSNKVTEKGKDVELRCDPISGHTALYWYRQSLGQGLEFLIYFQGNSAPDKSGLPSDRFSAERTGGSVSTLTIQRTQQEDSAVYLCASSPRSPGQAYNEQFFGPGTRLTVL.

About this clonotype itself: A much larger clonotype is one base distant, so this may be a read error. V usage is TRBV2 and J usage is TRBJ1-1; maybe TRBD1 (6 bases). Germline loops: CDR1 SNHLY, CDR2 FYNNEI. The CDR3 has 13 amino acids. Trimming stripped 6 bases from V and 1 base from J, with 9 bases between. CDR3 sequence reads: CASSGQRNTEAFF. DNA for the CDR3: TGTGCCAGCAGCGGACAGAGGAACACTGAAGCTTTCTTT.

The genes are TRBV6-6 and TRBJ2-7, with D maybe TRBD1 (6 bases). The CDR3 extends over 10 amino acids. Germline V CDR1 and CDR2: MNHNY, SVGAGI (reference sequence). V was shortened by 8 bases and J by 11 bases, with 13 bases between the two germline ends. Written as DNA, the CDR3 is TGTGCCAGCGTAACAGGGAAGGAGTACTTC. This translates into CASVTGKEYF.

The V gene is TRBV6-2 or TRBV6-3, the J gene TRBJ2-3; D is ambiguous. The CDR3 covers 15 residues. Germline assignment: CDR1 MNHEY and CDR2 SVGEGT. Trimming removed 5 bases from V and 2 bases from J, with 14 bases in between. CDR3 residues: CASSTGSVYTDTQYF. The CDR3 DNA sequence: TGTGCCAGCAGTACCGGGTCCGTCTACACAGATACGCAGTATTTT.

This clonotype was counted between two and nine times. The chain joins TRBV6-5 to TRBJ1-2; D gene unclear. With 5 bases removed from V and 0 bases from J, the gap between germline ends came to 10 bases. Germline V gives CDR1 MNHEY, CDR2 SVGAGI. The CDR3 sequence is 14 residues long. CDR3 DNA sequence: TGTGCCAGCAGTAAAGCAGGCACTAACTATGGCTACACCTTC. This sequence encodes CASSKAGTNYGYTF.

The chain uses TRBV7-2 and TRBJ2-1; 8 bases fit TRBD2. The CDR3 contains 16 residues. Germline CDR1 is SGHTA and CDR2 is FQGNSA. V shed 10 bases and J 4 bases; nucleotides not matched to a gene: 15. The chain's CDR3 is CATRDLAGTPYNEQFF. The CDR3 bases are TGTGCCACCCGAGACCTAGCGGGTACCCCGTACAATGAGCAGTTCTTC.

This rearrangement joins TRBV6-1 to TRBJ2-7; D perhaps matches TRBD1 (6 bases). CDR3 length equals 15 residues. Per the germline V gene, CDR1 is MNHNS and CDR2 is SASEGT. The V and J ends lost 1 base and 5 bases respectively, with 15 bases between them. This CDR3 is CASSEVGRGRHEQYF. CDR3 nucleotide sequence: TGTGCCAGCAGTGAAGTGGGCAGGGGCCGCCACGAGCAGTACTTC.

This clonotype was counted only a few times. The chain employs TRBV5-5 and TRBJ2-7; tentatively, D is TRBD1 (5 bases). Germline values: CDR1 SGHKS, CDR2 YYEKEE (reference sequence). This CDR3 is built from 13 residues. Trimming removed 4 bases from V and 4 bases from J, with 12 bases in between. The CDR3 reads CASSPPGKYEQYF. Written as DNA, the CDR3 is TGTGCCAGCAGCCCCCCAGGGAAATACGAGCAGTACTTC.

This clonotype was seen only once. The chain couples TRBV7-2 to TRBJ1-5; 9 bases match TRBD1. This CDR3 spans 16 amino acids. Per germline, CDR1 SGHTA and CDR2 FQGNSA. The V segment lost 1 base and the J segment 7 bases; nucleotides outside the gene matches: 8. This CDR3 is CASSLDPGTGSQPQHF. The CDR3 nucleotides are TGTGCCAGCAGCTTAGACCCCGGGACAGGGAGCCAGCCCCAGCATTTT.

The rearrangement links TRBV7-2 to TRBJ2-3; D is uncertain. CDR3 length: 13 residues. The V end lost 5 bases, the J end lost 1 base, and 7 bases lay between the germline ends. Germline V gives CDR1 SGHTA, CDR2 FQGNSA. The CDR3 loop reads CASSPWGTDTQYF. CDR3 bases: TGTGCCAGCAGCCCGTGGGGCACAGATACGCAGTATTTT.

The chain carries TRBV29-1 and TRBJ2-2; 7 nucleotides line up with TRBD1. Unmatched junction bases numbered 4, after V lost 4 bases and J lost 2 bases. Germline CDR1 is SQVTM and CDR2 is ANQGSEA. The CDR3 length is 14 residues. The CDR3 coding sequence is TGCAGCGTTGGTGGGGACAGTAACACCGGGGAGCTGTTTTTT. It is translated as CSVGGDSNTGELFF.

The gene calls are TRBV12-3 or TRBV12-4 and TRBJ1-3, with D possibly being TRBD1 (6 bases). This CDR3 spans 14 amino acids. V lost 8 bases to trimming and J lost 3 bases, with 14 bases between them. CDR3 in amino acids: CASGEGGFGNTIYF. The CDR3, as DNA: TGTGCCAGCGGGGAAGGGGGTTTTGGAAACACCATATATTTT.

This chain uses TRBV6-6 with TRBJ2-7, with D possibly matching TRBD1 (6 bases). Germline-derived CDR1 and CDR2 are MNHNY and SVGAGI (reference sequence). This CDR3 is 14 amino acids long. V dropped 7 bases and J dropped 0 bases, with 13 bases sitting between them. CDR3 nucleotides: TGTGCCAGCAACTCCGGGACACCCTCCTACGAGCAGTACTTC. As protein: CASNSGTPSYEQYF.

This clonotype was observed a handful of times. Here the CDR3 DNA reads TGCAGCGTTGCTCGGGCCTATGGCTACACCTTC. Translated: CSVARAYGYTF. The genes are TRBV29-1 and TRBJ1-2; the D is unclear. The CDR3 is 11 residues long. CDR1 is SQVTM, CDR2 ANQGSEA, per germline. V gave up 4 bases and J gave up 4 bases, with 7 bases separating them.

This chain links TRBV7-9 with TRBJ2-5; no reliable D call. Trimming stripped 6 bases from V and 3 bases from J, with 14 bases between. Germline V gene data show CDR1 as SEHNR and CDR2 as FQNEAQ (reference sequence). The CDR3 length is 14 residues. CDR3 protein: CASSRGGREETQYF. CDR3 nucleotide sequence: TGTGCCAGCAGTAGAGGTGGCAGAGAAGAGACCCAGTACTTC.

This clonotype was observed a single time. This rearrangement joins TRBV7-9 to TRBJ2-5, with D perhaps TRBD1 (5 bases). V lost 5 bases, J lost 1 base, and 11 bases lay in between. The CDR3 consists of 14 residues. Per germline, CDR1 SEHNR and CDR2 FQNEAQ (reference sequence). CDR3 nucleotide sequence: TGTGCCAGCAGCGGGCGAAGGGGCCAAGAGACCCAGTACTTC. The encoded protein is CASSGRRGQETQYF.